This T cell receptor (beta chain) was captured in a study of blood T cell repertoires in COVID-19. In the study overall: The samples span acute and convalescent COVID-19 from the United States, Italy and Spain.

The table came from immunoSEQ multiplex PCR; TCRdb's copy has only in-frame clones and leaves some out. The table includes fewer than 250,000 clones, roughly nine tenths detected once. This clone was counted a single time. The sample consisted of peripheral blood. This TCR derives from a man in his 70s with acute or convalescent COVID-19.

The CDR3 sequence: CASSLTSVRSYNEQFF. CDR3 nucleotide sequence: TGTGCCAGCAGCTTGACTAGCGTTCGCTCCTACAATGAGCAGTTCTTC. This chain joins TRBV5-5 and TRBJ2-1, with 7 bases identical to TRBD2. Trimming cost V 1 base and J 0 bases; bases outside gene matches: 4. The CDR3 has 16 residues. The germline gives CDR1 SGHKS, CDR2 YYEKEE (reference sequence).